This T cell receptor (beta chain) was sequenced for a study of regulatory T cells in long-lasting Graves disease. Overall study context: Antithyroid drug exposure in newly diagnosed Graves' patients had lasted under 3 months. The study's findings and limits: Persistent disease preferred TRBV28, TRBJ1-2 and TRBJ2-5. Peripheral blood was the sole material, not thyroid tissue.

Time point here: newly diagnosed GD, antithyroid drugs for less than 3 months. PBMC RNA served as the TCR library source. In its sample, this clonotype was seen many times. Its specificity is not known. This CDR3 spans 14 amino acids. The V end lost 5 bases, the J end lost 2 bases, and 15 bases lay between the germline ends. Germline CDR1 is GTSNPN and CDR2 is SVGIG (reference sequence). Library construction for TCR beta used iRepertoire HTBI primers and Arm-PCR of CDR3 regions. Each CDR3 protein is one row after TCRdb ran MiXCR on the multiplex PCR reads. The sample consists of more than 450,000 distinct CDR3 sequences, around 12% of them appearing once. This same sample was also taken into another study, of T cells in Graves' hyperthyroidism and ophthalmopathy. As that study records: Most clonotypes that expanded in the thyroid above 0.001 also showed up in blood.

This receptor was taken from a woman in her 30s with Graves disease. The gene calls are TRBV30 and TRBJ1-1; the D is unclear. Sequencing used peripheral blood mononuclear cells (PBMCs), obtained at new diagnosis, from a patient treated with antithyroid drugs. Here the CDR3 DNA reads TGTGCCTGGGGGTCCCAGGCAAAAAACACTGAAGCTTTCTTT. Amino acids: CAWGSQAKNTEAFF.